This paragraph covers one T cell receptor (beta chain) sequence. Its antigen is as yet unknown. This sample was taken from a study of cytomegalovirus exposure and HLA in healthy donors. Study-level results: The study recorded 164 TCR beta chains that were cytomegalovirus-associated. A reported reduction in N-insertions relative to the roughly 640-donor mean was seen in an Asian-associated ancestry cluster in a later analysis.

Primers included in the PCR were 60 Vbeta and 13 Jbeta primers. Only in-frame clones appear in the TCRdb table, and some are missing; sequencing was by immunoSEQ multiplex PCR. The sample consists of over 130,000 clones, about three quarters of them appearing once. This CDR3 region has 14 residues. Germline V gives CDR1 MNHEY, CDR2 SMNVEV (reference sequence). The J segment lost 3 bases and the V segment lost 4 bases, leaving 6 bases of the junction unmatched. Sequencing used PBMCs. This sequence was found in a woman aged 25 to 45 in good health and CMV-seronegative. V is TRBV27 and J is TRBJ2-7; 7 bases are shared with TRBD1. In DNA form, the CDR3 reads TGTGCCAGCAGTTCCGGACAGGTCGGCTACGAGCAGTACGTC. This sequence encodes CASSSGQVGYEQYV.